The next 27 T cell receptor beta chains were all read from a single sample in a study of T cells in localized non-small cell lung cancer. This table comes from immunoSEQ multiplex PCR, and its TCRdb copy is limited to in-frame clones, with some not included. This sample has about 48,000 clones, with 60% to 85% found just once. The sample was peripheral blood, taken before any cancer treatment. These receptors all come from a man aged 35 to 69 with stage I squamous cell lung carcinoma.

There are many counts of this clone. The chain is built from TRBV11-2 and TRBJ1-2, with 8 bases identical to TRBD1. The J segment lost 7 bases and the V segment lost 4 bases, leaving 5 bases of the junction unmatched. This CDR3 is built from 13 residues. In germline, CDR1 is SGHAT, CDR2 FQNNGV. CDR3 sequence (DNA): TGTGCCAGCAGCTCGACAGGGGCGGGTGGCTACACCTTC. The encoded protein is CASSSTGAGGYTF. Together with reference TRBV11-2 and TRBJ1-2, the CDR3 gives the full variable domain: EAGVAQSPRYKIIEKRQSVAFWCNPISGHATLYWYQQILGQGPKLLIQFQNNGVVDDSQLPKDRFSAERLKGVDSTLKIQPAKLEDSAVYLCASSSTGAGGYTFGSGTRLTVV.

The gene calls are TRBV6-5 and TRBJ2-7; D is possibly TRBD2 (7 bases). Germline assignment: CDR1 MNHEY and CDR2 SVGAGI. The CDR3 is made up of 16 amino acids. With 4 bases removed from V and 5 bases from J, the gap between germline ends came to 21 bases. In DNA form, the CDR3 reads TGTGCCAGCAGTTTGAAAGCGGGACCGGGGGCCCACGAGCAGTACTTC. This gives the protein CASSLKAGPGAHEQYF.

The chain couples TRBV2 to TRBJ1-6, with D possibly matching TRBD1 (6 bases). The germline V and J ends were trimmed by 6 bases and 3 bases, with 12 bases remaining between them. CDR3 length: 15 amino acids. From germline, CDR1 is SNHLY and CDR2 FYNNEI. This CDR3 reads CASSSRGDYNSPLHF. The CDR3 DNA reads as TGTGCCAGCAGCTCCAGGGGTGACTATAATTCACCCCTCCACTTT.

Concerning this clone itself: At one boundary the junction diverges from the germline segment, which might be a read error. The rearrangement links TRBV18 to TRBJ1-1; weak D call: TRBD1 (5 bases). From germline, CDR1 is KGHSH and CDR2 LQKENI. The CDR3 is 14 residues long. CDR3 protein: CASSPPGTSGITFF. In DNA, the CDR3 is TGTGCCAGCTCTCCACCAGGGACGTCAGGGATAACTTTCTTT. The whole variable domain, remainder taken from reference TRBV18 and TRBJ1-1, is NAGVMQNPRHLVRRRGQEARLRCSPMKGHSHVYWYRQLPEEGLKFMVYLQKENIIDESGMPKERFSAEFPKEGPSILRIQQVVRGDSAAYFCASSPPGTSGITFFGQGTRLTVV.

This rearrangement joins TRBV30 to TRBJ1-3; D is possibly TRBD1 (6 bases). The CDR3 consists of 15 residues. The ends were cut back, 4 bases at V and 2 bases at J, with 15 bases in the middle. Germline CDR1 and CDR2: GTSNPN and SVGIG (reference sequence). The CDR3 loop reads CAWTIDGGPGNTIYF. The CDR3 DNA sequence: TGTGCCTGGACTATAGACGGGGGGCCTGGAAACACCATATATTTT.

This sequence joins TRBV9 and TRBJ1-5; TRBD1 matches 9 bases. Trimming took 4 bases from V and 8 from J; bases not matched to a gene: 13. This CDR3 has 16 residues. Germline CDR1 and CDR2: SGDLS and YYNGEE. Here the CDR3 DNA reads TGTGCCAGCAGCACGGGGACAGGGCGCAATGAAGAGCCCCAGCATTTT. Residues: CASSTGTGRNEEPQHF.

V gene TRBV28 combines with J gene TRBJ1-4; perhaps TRBD1 as D (5 bases). Trimming left V 3 bases short and J 8 bases short, with 13 bases between. The CDR3 is 14 residues long. The germline gives CDR1 MDHEN, CDR2 SYDVKM. The CDR3 bases are TGTGCCAGCAGTTTTGGAGGGGAGGGGGAAAAACTGTTTTTT. It codes for CASSFGGEGEKLFF.

The chain employs TRBV6-5 and TRBJ1-2; D may be TRBD1 (6 bases). The CDR3 is made up of 14 amino acids. Trimming left V 5 bases short and J 3 bases short, with 13 bases between. The germline V gene has CDR1 MNHEY and CDR2 SVGAGI. CDR3 DNA: TGTGCCAGCAGTACCGACAGGTGGCACTATGGCTACACCTTC. Translating gives CASSTDRWHYGYTF.

This sequence joins TRBV4-2 and TRBJ1-2, with a possible D match to TRBD1 (6 bases). The CDR3 consists of 13 residues. V was clipped by 4 bases and J by 3 bases, with 9 bases between them. Germline-derived CDR1 and CDR2 are LGHNA and YNFKEQ. The DNA for the CDR3 is TGTGCCAGCAGCCCGAGGGGGGACTATGGCTACACCTTC. Encoded protein: CASSPRGDYGYTF.

This chain links TRBV2 with TRBJ1-6; D is unresolved. This CDR3 comprises 14 residues. The V end was cut by 6 bases, the J end by 7 bases, with 13 bases between. CDR1 SNHLY and CDR2 FYNNEI come from the germline V gene. The CDR3 is CASRESGINSPLHF. DNA for the CDR3: TGTGCCAGCAGGGAGTCTGGGATCAATTCACCCCTCCACTTT.

The V and J genes are TRBV6-5 and TRBJ1-2; no clear D. The CDR3 consists of 13 residues. Germline V gene lookup returns CDR1 MNHEY and CDR2 SVGAGI. V shed 0 bases and J shed 5 bases, with 7 bases lying between them. DNA of the CDR3: TGTGCCAGCAGTTACTCGATACAGTATGGCTACACCTTC. Amino acids: CASSYSIQYGYTF.

This chain connects TRBV11-2 to TRBJ1-4; D not resolved. V lost 5 bases to trimming and J lost 4 bases, with 11 bases between them. Looked up from germline, CDR1 is SGHAT and CDR2 is FQNNGV. CDR3 size: 14 residues. CDR3 in DNA: TGTGCCAGCAGCCCGGATCATCTTAATGAAAAACTGTTTTTT. Translating gives CASSPDHLNEKLFF. Using reference TRBV11-2 and TRBJ1-4 for the parts outside the CDR3, the full variable domain is EAGVAQSPRYKIIEKRQSVAFWCNPISGHATLYWYQQILGQGPKLLIQFQNNGVVDDSQLPKDRFSAERLKGVDSTLKIQPAKLEDSAVYLCASSPDHLNEKLFFGSGTQLSVL.

This sequence joins TRBV9 and TRBJ2-4; possibly TRBD1 for D (6 bases). The V gene lost 0 bases and the J gene lost 9 bases, with 13 bases spanning the gap. CDR3 length equals 14 residues. Germline CDR1 reads SGDLS; CDR2 reads YYNGEE. The DNA for the CDR3 is TGTGCCAGCAGCGTAGATTGGCAGGGGTTCATTCAGTACTTC. It yields the protein CASSVDWQGFIQYF.

This chain links TRBV15 with TRBJ1-2, with a possible D match to TRBD1 (5 bases). There are 15 residues in the CDR3. V was shortened by 1 base and J by 2 bases, with 11 bases between the two germline ends. CDR1 LNHNV and CDR2 YYDKDF come from the germline V gene (reference sequence). In DNA, the CDR3 is TGTGCCACCAGCAGAGGCTCGGGGGGGAACTATGGCTACACCTTC. Amino acid sequence: CATSRGSGGNYGYTF.

The chain uses TRBV11-2 and TRBJ2-1, with D perhaps matching TRBD2 (5 bases). The CDR3 contains 15 residues. Germline values: CDR1 SGHAT, CDR2 FQNNGV. The germline V and J ends were trimmed by 4 bases and 7 bases, with 17 bases remaining between them. Here the CDR3 reads CASSSLGGRLNEQFF. The CDR3 DNA reads as TGTGCCAGCAGCTCCTTAGGCGGGCGGCTAAATGAGCAGTTCTTC.

V and J are TRBV7-2 and TRBJ2-1, with D perhaps matching TRBD2 (7 bases). With 7 bases removed from V and 5 bases from J, the gap between germline ends came to 15 bases. CDR3 length: 14 residues. Germline loops: CDR1 SGHTA, CDR2 FQGNSA. CDR3 region: CASTTSGDNNEQFF. The CDR3 DNA reads as TGTGCCAGCACGACAAGCGGGGACAACAATGAGCAGTTCTTC.

The rearrangement uses TRBV28 and TRBJ1-4; 7 bases fit TRBD1. The trim removed 7 bases at V and 14 bases at J, leaving 13 bases unmatched. The CDR3 is 13 amino acids. Germline CDR1 reads MDHEN; CDR2 reads SYDVKM. The CDR3 region is CASNAGTEPFLFF. The CDR3, as DNA: TGTGCCAGCAACGCCGGGACAGAGCCCTTTCTGTTTTTT.

V gene TRBV6-1 combines with J gene TRBJ1-4; 7 nucleotides align to TRBD1. This CDR3 comprises 17 residues. Germline CDR1 reads MNHNS; CDR2 reads SASEGT. V lost 4 bases and J lost 1; bases outside the gene matches: 9. CDR3 residues: CASSGQGVTGTNEKLFF. The CDR3 DNA follows: TGTGCCAGCAGTGGCCAGGGGGTCACGGGAACTAATGAAAAACTGTTTTTT.

The V and J genes are TRBV15 and TRBJ2-7; D unresolved. Germline V lookup: CDR1 LNHNV, CDR2 YYDKDF (reference sequence). The V end lost 5 bases, the J end lost 5 bases, and 16 bases lay between the germline ends. This CDR3 comprises 14 residues. CDR3 sequence (DNA): TGTGCCACCAGCCGGCTTGGGGTGACTCACGAGCAGTACTTC. It translates to CATSRLGVTHEQYF.

The chain uses TRBV7-9 and TRBJ2-5, with 8 positions matching TRBD2. The germline V gene has CDR1 SEHNR and CDR2 FQNEAQ (reference sequence). V was clipped by 3 bases and J by 5 bases; unmatched bases: 11. The CDR3 covers 16 residues. This CDR3 reads CASSLGLGDPGETQYF. In DNA form, the CDR3 reads TGTGCCAGCAGCTTGGGACTAGGGGACCCCGGGGAGACCCAGTACTTC.

This chain connects TRBV19 to TRBJ2-2, with D possibly matching TRBD1 (6 bases). Germline V CDR1 and CDR2: LNHDA, SQIVND (reference sequence). The CDR3 spans 15 residues. Trimming left V 8 bases short and J 1 base short, with 14 bases between. CDR3 coding DNA: TGTGCCAGTTTTCAGGGGTTCCAGAACACCGGGGAGCTGTTTTTT. This sequence encodes CASFQGFQNTGELFF.

The chain carries TRBV4-1 and TRBJ1-2; D not resolved. CDR3 length: 15 amino acids. V shed 5 bases and J shed 4 bases, with 17 bases lying between them. CDR1 is MGHRA and CDR2 is YSYEKL in the germline V gene. In nucleotides, the CDR3 is TGCGCCAGCAGCAAACCCCTCGGACGGGCCTATGGCTACACCTTC. Protein: CASSKPLGRAYGYTF.

The genes are TRBV28 and TRBJ1-1, with D perhaps TRBD1 (5 bases). The CDR3 is made up of 13 amino acids. V was shortened by 7 bases and J by 1 base, with 10 bases between the two germline ends. The germline gives CDR1 MDHEN, CDR2 SYDVKM. DNA of the CDR3: TGTGCCAGCAACTGGGGGGAGAACACTGAAGCTTTCTTT. This encodes CASNWGENTEAFF.

This rearrangement joins TRBV5-1 to TRBJ2-7, with D uncertain. V lost 0 bases to trimming and J lost 3 bases, with 10 bases between them. Germline lookup yields CDR1 SGHRS and CDR2 YFSETQ. The CDR3 loop spans 14 amino acids. The CDR3 bases are TGCGCCAGCAGCTTGGGTGACGGTGGCTACGAGCAGTACTTC. It translates to CASSLGDGGYEQYF. Full variable domain (rest looked up from reference TRBV5-1 and TRBJ2-7): KAGVTQTPRYLIKTRGQQVTLSCSPISGHRSVSWYQQTPGQGLQFLFEYFSETQRNKGNFPGRFSGRQFSNSRSEMNVSTLELGDSALYLCASSLGDGGYEQYFGPGTRLTVT.

The genes are TRBV29-1 and TRBJ2-7; D is possibly TRBD1 or TRBD2 (5 bases each). Trimming removed 7 bases at V and 4 bases at J, with 17 bases between. CDR3 length: 13 residues. In germline, CDR1 is SQVTM, CDR2 ANQGSEA. CDR3 coding DNA: TGCAGCGCCCGCAGGGACCAGGGTTACGAGCAGTACTTC. Translation: CSARRDQGYEQYF.

The J gene is TRBJ1-1, the V gene TRBV30, with D unclear. V shed 2 bases and J shed 9 bases, with 13 bases lying between them. The length of the CDR3 is 12 residues. Per germline, CDR1 GTSNPN and CDR2 SVGIG (reference sequence). The CDR3 sequence is CAWSRGIGKAFF. For the CDR3, the DNA is TGTGCCTGGAGTCGGGGTATCGGTAAAGCTTTCTTT.

The chain is built from TRBV15 and TRBJ2-7; 11 nucleotides align to TRBD2. With V trimmed by 5 bases and J by 0 bases, 12 bases remained unmatched. Germline CDR1 LNHNV, CDR2 YYDKDF (reference sequence). The CDR3 spans 18 residues. CDR3 loop: CATSERWVAGGPSYEQYF. For the CDR3, the DNA is TGTGCCACCAGCGAGAGGTGGGTAGCGGGGGGGCCCTCCTACGAGCAGTACTTC. Combining the CDR3 with reference TRBV15 and TRBJ2-7 gives the whole variable domain DAMVIQNPRYQVTQFGKPVTLSCSQTLNHNVMYWYQQKSSQAPKLLFHYYDKDFNNEADTPDNFQSRRPNTSFCFLDIRSPGLGDTAMYLCATSERWVAGGPSYEQYFGPGTRLTVT.